What follows describes a single T cell receptor beta chain. Its antigen is currently unknown. The junction had 15 bases not matched to a gene; V was cut back by 6 bases and J by 11 bases. Germline V gives CDR1 SGDLS, CDR2 YYNGEE. This CDR3 is built from 15 residues. Donors in the study were healthy people who gave bone marrow. The data originate from a study of cytomegalovirus exposure and HLA in healthy donors. Study-wide points: What a later analysis reportedly showed was that an Asian-associated ancestry cluster had fewer N-insertions than the roughly 720-donor mean.

The study ran its PCR with 60 Vbeta and 13 Jbeta primers. Profiling relied on immunoSEQ multiplex PCR, and the TCRdb table lists in-frame clones only, not all of them. The sample carries 150,000 to 200,000 clones, roughly 85% recorded once. Sequenced sample: PBMCs. The chain has TRBV9 and TRBJ2-5; 11 bases are a match to TRBD2. The source of this sequence is a man in his forties or fifties in good health and CMV-seropositive. The CDR3 region is CASNPGTSGYEEQYF. CDR3 DNA: TGTGCCAGCAACCCCGGGACTAGCGGATATGAGGAGCAGTACTTC.